The text below deals with one T cell receptor (beta chain). Its antigen remains unknown. From germline, CDR1 is SGDLS and CDR2 YYNGEE. The CDR3 sequence is 13 residues long. V was clipped by 3 bases and J by 4 bases, with 8 bases between them. Random hexamers were used to reverse transcribe the RNA input (roughly 0.5 to 1 ug). Multiplex immunoSEQ PCR targeted 54 Vbeta and 13 Jbeta TCR beta segments. TCRdb fed the immunoSEQ multiplex PCR reads into MiXCR, producing one record per CDR3 protein. The sample yields more than 95,000 distinct CDR3 sequences, 80% to 95% seen once. Included as multiple sclerosis controls were treatment-naive patients who had stable or active relapsing-remitting disease. The sample originates from a study of CD8 T cells in Susac syndrome. Study-wide points: The study conceded that its TCR sequencing and HLA analysis involved relatively few individuals.

This TCR derives from a human donor with multiple sclerosis. The V call is TRBV9, the J call TRBJ2-1; D is uncertain. The sequencing input was CD8+ T cells from PBMCs. The CDR3 loop reads CASSGVGYNEQFF. The DNA for the CDR3 is TGTGCCAGCAGCGGGGTAGGATACAATGAGCAGTTCTTC.